A selection of T cell receptor beta chains follows, all from one sample in a study of OX40 agonist ivuxolimab in advanced cancers. Clones were sequenced by immunoSEQ multiplex PCR, and TCRdb holds only the in-frame ones, with some missing. The sample includes some 69,000 clones, around nine tenths of them seen just once. Source: CD4+ or CD8+ T cells sorted from blood, taken in a trial of the OX40 agonist ivuxolimab. The receptors were sampled from an adult with an advanced solid tumor such as melanoma, head and neck, liver or kidney cancer. Both conserved end residues are part of each CDR3. The order of the fields is CDR3 protein, CDR3 DNA, V gene, J gene, clone size, D gene. D genes are given only for firm matches. Clone size is stated in some rows and not others, as once, few, many or a class when expanded.

CASKLGLLYTF	TGTGCCAGCAAGCTTGGTCTTCTCTACACCTTC	TRBV27	TRBJ1-2	NA	NA
CASSFEGLSGYTF	TGTGCCAGCAGCTTTGAGGGTCTTAGCGGCTACACCTTC	TRBV11-1	TRBJ1-2	NA	NA
CASSQERTGRDGYTF	TGCGCCAGCAGCCAAGAAAGGACAGGGAGGGATGGCTACACCTTC	TRBV4-3	TRBJ1-2	few	TRBD1
CASSGQGVDSGANVLTF	TGTGCCAGCAGCGGTCAGGGGGTGGACTCTGGGGCCAACGTCCTGACTTTC	TRBV7-9	TRBJ2-6	NA	TRBD1
CASSRTTSPETQYF	TGTGCCAGCAGCAGGACAACTAGCCCTGAGACCCAGTACTTC	TRBV21-1	TRBJ2-5	NA	NA
CASSPPASGSSYEQYF	TGTGCCAGCTCACCACCTGCTAGCGGGAGCTCCTACGAGCAGTACTTC	TRBV18	TRBJ2-7	NA	TRBD2
CASSIGTGRGDTQYF	TGTGCCAGTAGTATCGGGACAGGCCGGGGGGATACGCAGTATTTT	TRBV19	TRBJ2-3	NA	TRBD1
CASSIAMAAQETQYF	TGTGCCAGTAGTATTGCGATGGCGGCTCAAGAGACCCAGTACTTC	TRBV19	TRBJ2-5	NA	NA
CASSVRLITDTQYF	TGTGCCAGCAGCGTACGACTGATCACAGATACGCAGTATTTT	TRBV7-9	TRBJ2-3	NA	NA
CASSLRGSVGDTQYF	TGTGCCAGCAGCTTACGCGGGAGCGTCGGCGATACGCAGTATTTT	TRBV5-6	TRBJ2-3	once	TRBD2
CASSLPGTSGYNEQFF	TGTGCCAGCAGCTTGCCTGGGACTAGCGGCTACAATGAGCAGTTCTTC	TRBV5-4	TRBJ2-1	few	TRBD2
CASSQDRGTDEQYF	TGCGCCAGCAGCCAAGACAGGGGAACGGACGAGCAGTACTTC	TRBV4-3	TRBJ2-7	NA	NA
CSVARTEPPYEQYF	TGCAGCGTTGCCCGGACAGAGCCCCCCTACGAGCAGTACTTC	TRBV29-1	TRBJ2-7	NA	NA
CSVTGVGEAFF	TGCAGCGTTACAGGGGTGGGTGAAGCTTTCTTT	TRBV29-1	TRBJ1-1	NA	TRBD1
CASSFLAGPDTQYF	TGTGCCAGCAGCTTCCTAGCGGGACCAGATACGCAGTATTTT	TRBV7-8	TRBJ2-3	NA	TRBD2
CASSFSFSQPQHF	TGTGCCAGCAGCTTCAGTTTTAGTCAGCCCCAGCATTTT	TRBV7-8	TRBJ1-5	NA	NA
CASSFEGVGGYTF	TGTGCCAGCAGTTTCGAGGGAGTCGGTGGCTACACCTTC	TRBV6-6	TRBJ1-2	NA	NA
CASSDPRQGASYEQYF	TGTGCCAGCAGCGACCCAAGACAGGGGGCCTCCTACGAGCAGTACTTC	TRBV5-4	TRBJ2-7	NA	TRBD1
CASSLARDRGSGNTIYF	TGTGCCAGCAGCTTGGCCCGGGACAGGGGCTCTGGAAACACCATATATTTT	TRBV5-4	TRBJ1-3	NA	TRBD1
CASFSSGLYQETQYF	TGTGCCAGCTTTTCTTCGGGCCTTTACCAAGAGACCCAGTACTTC	TRBV6-6	TRBJ2-5	NA	NA
CASSPGTGNEQFF	TGTGCCAGCAGCCCCGGGACGGGCAATGAGCAGTTCTTC	TRBV5-4	TRBJ2-1	NA	NA
CASSLEASGIHEQFF	TGCGCCAGCAGCTTGGAGGCTAGCGGGATCCATGAGCAGTTCTTC	TRBV5-1	TRBJ2-1	NA	TRBD2
CASSLDGRASTDTQYF	TGTGCCAGCAGCTTAGATGGGCGGGCTAGCACAGATACGCAGTATTTT	TRBV11-3	TRBJ2-3	once	NA
CASSLGPSGGNEQFF	TGTGCCAGCAGCTTAGGTCCTAGCGGGGGGAATGAGCAGTTCTTC	TRBV7-3	TRBJ2-1	NA	TRBD2
CASSFIRSRNTGELFF	TGTGCCAGCAGTTTCATTCGTAGCAGGAACACCGGGGAGCTGTTTTTT	TRBV28	TRBJ2-2	few	NA
CASAGGVVYEQYF	TGTGCCAGTGCAGGGGGCGTCGTTTACGAGCAGTACTTC	TRBV5-4	TRBJ2-7	NA	TRBD1
CASSERGYTGELFF	TGTGCCAGCAGCGAGCGGGGGTATACCGGGGAGCTGTTTTTT	TRBV9	TRBJ2-2	NA	TRBD2
CASSTWTSYEQYF	TGCGCCAGCAGTACCTGGACCTCCTACGAGCAGTACTTC	TRBV5-1	TRBJ2-7	NA	NA
CASSRVGRINTQYF	TGTGCCAGCAGCCGAGTAGGGAGGATAAATACGCAGTATTTT	TRBV7-3	TRBJ2-3	NA	NA
CASSPAMGKGLNRETQYF	TGTGCCAGCAGCCCGGCTATGGGGAAGGGTCTGAACCGGGAGACCCAGTACTTC	TRBV11-2	TRBJ2-5	NA	NA
CSVEGASRNEQFF	TGCAGCGTTGAAGGCGCTAGCAGGAATGAGCAGTTCTTC	TRBV29-1	TRBJ2-1	NA	NA
CASSLGGSQETQYF	TGTGCCAGCAGCTTAGGGGGCAGCCAAGAGACCCAGTACTTC	TRBV7-2	TRBJ2-5	NA	NA
CASSLAGTYNEKLFF	TGTGCCAGCAGCTTGGCAGGGACCTATAATGAAAAACTGTTTTTT	TRBV11-2	TRBJ1-4	NA	NA
CAWRDRGGTEAFF	TGTGCCTGGAGAGACAGGGGGGGGACTGAAGCTTTCTTT	TRBV30	TRBJ1-1	NA	TRBD1
CASSKRDSNNEQFF	TGTGCCAGCAGTAAACGGGACTCCAATAATGAGCAGTTCTTC	TRBV2	TRBJ2-1	NA	NA
CASSLGTQTGGWETQYF	TGTGCCAGCAGCTTAGGTACCCAGACAGGGGGCTGGGAGACCCAGTACTTC	TRBV11-2	TRBJ2-5	once	TRBD1
CASSNPAGQGANQPQHF	TGTGCCAGTAGTAACCCCGCGGGACAGGGGGCCAATCAGCCCCAGCATTTT	TRBV19	TRBJ1-5	NA	TRBD1
CASSFGEETQYF	TGTGCCAGCAGCTTCGGGGAGGAGACCCAGTACTTC	TRBV11-1	TRBJ2-5	many	NA
CASSHSGTSHRNEQFF	TGTGCCAGCAGCCATTCCGGGACTAGCCACCGGAATGAGCAGTTCTTC	TRBV28	TRBJ2-1	NA	TRBD2
CASSSTTGGGAYNSPLHF	TGTGCCAGCAGTTCGACGACAGGGGGAGGCGCCTATAATTCACCCCTCCACTTT	TRBV28	TRBJ1-6	NA	TRBD1
CASSLNSNEQFF	TGTGCCAGCAGCTTAAACTCCAATGAGCAGTTCTTC	TRBV7-3	TRBJ2-1	NA	NA
CASSVDNTEAFF	TGTGCCAGCAGCGTAGACAACACTGAAGCTTTCTTT	TRBV9	TRBJ1-1	NA	NA
CASSQGLAEYNEQFF	TGTGCCAGCTCGCAAGGACTAGCAGAATACAATGAGCAGTTCTTC	TRBV18	TRBJ2-1	NA	TRBD2
CASSRDSFRKLFF	TGTGCCAGCAGTCGGGACAGTTTCAGAAAACTGTTTTTT	TRBV6-6	TRBJ1-4	NA	TRBD1
CASRSTGNVGNTIYF	TGTGCCAGCAGATCTACAGGGAATGTCGGAAACACCATATATTTT	TRBV27	TRBJ1-3	once	NA
CASSNGRNTGELFF	TGTGCCAGCTCAAACGGGAGAAACACCGGGGAGCTGTTTTTT	TRBV18	TRBJ2-2	NA	NA
CASSFGAGETQYF	TGTGCCAGCAGTTTCGGTGCGGGAGAGACCCAGTACTTC	TRBV27	TRBJ2-5	NA	NA
CASSLFRGETQYF	TGTGCCAGCAGCTTATTCAGGGGAGAGACCCAGTACTTC	TRBV7-8	TRBJ2-5	NA	NA